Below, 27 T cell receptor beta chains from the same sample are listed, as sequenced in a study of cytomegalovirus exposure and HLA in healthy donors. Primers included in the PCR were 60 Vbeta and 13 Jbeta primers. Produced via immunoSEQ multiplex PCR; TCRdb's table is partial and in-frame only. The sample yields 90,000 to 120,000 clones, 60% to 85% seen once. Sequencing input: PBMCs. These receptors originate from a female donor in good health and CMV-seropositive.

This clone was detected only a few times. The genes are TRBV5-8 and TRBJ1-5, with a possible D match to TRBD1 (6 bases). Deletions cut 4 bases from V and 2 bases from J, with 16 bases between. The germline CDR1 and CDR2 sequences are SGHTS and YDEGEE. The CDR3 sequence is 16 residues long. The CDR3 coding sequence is TGTGCCAGCAGCGGGGGCGGAATAAACGGCAATCAGCCCCAGCATTTT. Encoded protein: CASSGGGINGNQPQHF.

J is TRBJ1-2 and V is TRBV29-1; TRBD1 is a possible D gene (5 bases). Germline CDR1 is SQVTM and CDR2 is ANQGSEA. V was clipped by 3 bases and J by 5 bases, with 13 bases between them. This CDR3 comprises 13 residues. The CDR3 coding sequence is TGCAGCGTTGACGGGGGGGAGAGGTATGGCTACACCTTC. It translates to CSVDGGERYGYTF.

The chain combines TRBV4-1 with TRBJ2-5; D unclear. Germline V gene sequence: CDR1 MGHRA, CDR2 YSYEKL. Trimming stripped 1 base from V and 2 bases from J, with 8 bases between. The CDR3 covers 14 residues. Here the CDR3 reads CASSQAGWQETQYF. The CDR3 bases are TGCGCCAGCAGCCAAGCCGGGTGGCAAGAGACCCAGTACTTC.

This chain's CDR3 is CASSVGDGDEKLFF. Here the CDR3 DNA reads TGTGCCAGCAGCGTAGGTGACGGGGATGAAAAACTGTTTTTT. The rearrangement joins TRBV9 to TRBJ1-4, with D unclear. CDR1 SGDLS and CDR2 YYNGEE come from the germline V gene. V gave up 0 bases and J gave up 6 bases, with 9 bases separating them. The CDR3 is 14 amino acids.

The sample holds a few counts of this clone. The CDR3 is CSVEDKPGLDEQFF. The CDR3 DNA is TGCAGCGTTGAAGACAAACCGGGACTCGATGAGCAGTTCTTC. The V call is TRBV29-1, the J call TRBJ2-1; a weak D match, TRBD2 (6 bases). The CDR3 has 14 residues. Trimming removed 0 bases at V and 8 bases at J, with 14 bases between. Germline V lookup: CDR1 SQVTM, CDR2 ANQGSEA.

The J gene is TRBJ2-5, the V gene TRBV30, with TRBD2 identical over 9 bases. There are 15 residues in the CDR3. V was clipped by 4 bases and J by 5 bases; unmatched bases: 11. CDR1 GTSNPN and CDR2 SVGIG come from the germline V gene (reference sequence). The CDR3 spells CAWTTGLAGMETQYF. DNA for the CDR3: TGTGCCTGGACCACGGGGCTAGCGGGAATGGAGACCCAGTACTTC.

CDR3 DNA: TGTGCCAGCAGAGAAGGGACTCTTCAAGGCGAGCAGTACTTC. Encoded protein: CASREGTLQGEQYF. This chain joins TRBV7-9 and TRBJ2-7; TRBD2 might be the D (6 bases). CDR1 SEHNR and CDR2 FQNEAQ come from the germline V gene (reference sequence). Trimming shortened V by 6 bases and J by 6 bases, and 18 bases separated the two germline ends. This CDR3 is built from 14 residues.

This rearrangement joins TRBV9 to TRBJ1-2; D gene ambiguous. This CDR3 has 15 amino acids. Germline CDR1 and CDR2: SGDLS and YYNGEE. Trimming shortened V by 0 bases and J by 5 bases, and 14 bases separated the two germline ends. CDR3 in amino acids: CASSVDSQWIYGYTF. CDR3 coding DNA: TGTGCCAGCAGCGTAGACTCACAGTGGATTTATGGCTACACCTTC.

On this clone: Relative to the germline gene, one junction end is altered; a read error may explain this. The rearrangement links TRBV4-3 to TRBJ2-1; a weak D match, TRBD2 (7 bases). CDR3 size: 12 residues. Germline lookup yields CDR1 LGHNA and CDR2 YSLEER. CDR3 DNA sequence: TGCGCCAGCAGCCCCATGAGGGGGGGGCTCATCTTC. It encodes CASSPMRGGLIF.

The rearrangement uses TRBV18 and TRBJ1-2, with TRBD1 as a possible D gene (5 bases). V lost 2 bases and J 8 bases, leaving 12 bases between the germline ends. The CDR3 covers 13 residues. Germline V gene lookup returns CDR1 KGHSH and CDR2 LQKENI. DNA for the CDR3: TGTGCCAGCTCACCAGAGACAGCGATGGGCTACACCTTC. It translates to CASSPETAMGYTF.

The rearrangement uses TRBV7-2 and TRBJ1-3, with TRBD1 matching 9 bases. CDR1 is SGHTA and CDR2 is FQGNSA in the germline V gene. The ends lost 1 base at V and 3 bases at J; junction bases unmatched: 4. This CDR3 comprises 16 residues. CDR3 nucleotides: TGTGCCAGCAGCTTAGAGGGACAGGGAATTGGAAACACCATATATTTT. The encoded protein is CASSLEGQGIGNTIYF.

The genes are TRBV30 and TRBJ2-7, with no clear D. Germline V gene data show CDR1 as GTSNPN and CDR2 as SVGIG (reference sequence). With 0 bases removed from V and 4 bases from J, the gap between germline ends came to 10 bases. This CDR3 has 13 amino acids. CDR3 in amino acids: CAWSVRTEYEQYF. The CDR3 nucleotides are TGTGCCTGGAGTGTGCGTACCGAATACGAGCAGTACTTC.

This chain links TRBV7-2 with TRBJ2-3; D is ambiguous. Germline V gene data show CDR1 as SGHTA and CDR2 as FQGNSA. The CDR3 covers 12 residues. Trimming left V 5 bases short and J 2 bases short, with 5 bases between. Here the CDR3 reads CASSPNTDTQYF. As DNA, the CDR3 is TGTGCCAGCAGCCCCAACACAGATACGCAGTATTTT.

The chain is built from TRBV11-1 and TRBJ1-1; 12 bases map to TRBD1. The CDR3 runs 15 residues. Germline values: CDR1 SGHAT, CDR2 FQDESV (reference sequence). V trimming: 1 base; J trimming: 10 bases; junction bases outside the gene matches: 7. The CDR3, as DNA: TGTGCCAGCAGCTTAGGGGGACAGGGGGCGCCGTCAGCTTTCTTT. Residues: CASSLGGQGAPSAFF.

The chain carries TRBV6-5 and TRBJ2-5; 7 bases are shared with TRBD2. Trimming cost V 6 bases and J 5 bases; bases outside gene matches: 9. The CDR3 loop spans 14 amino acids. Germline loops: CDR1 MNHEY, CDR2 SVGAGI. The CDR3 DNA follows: TGTGCCAGCAGACCGCCGGGACTATCGGAGACCCAGTACTTC. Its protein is CASRPPGLSETQYF.

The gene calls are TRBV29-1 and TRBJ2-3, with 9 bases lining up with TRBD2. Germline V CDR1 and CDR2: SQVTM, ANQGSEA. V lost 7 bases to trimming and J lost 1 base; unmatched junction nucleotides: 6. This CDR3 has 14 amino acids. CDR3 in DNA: TGCAGCGGCGAGTTAGCGGGGGGCACAGATACGCAGTATTTT. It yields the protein CSGELAGGTDTQYF.

The CDR3: CASSQADRGLNGYTF. CDR3 bases: TGCGCCAGCAGCCAGGCAGACAGGGGGCTGAATGGCTACACCTTC. V usage is TRBV4-3 and J usage is TRBJ1-2; 10 positions match TRBD1. The CDR3 length is 15 residues. CDR1 is LGHNA and CDR2 is YSLEER in the germline V gene. The V and J ends lost 3 bases and 6 bases, in that order; junction bases with no gene match: 7.

CDR3 sequence reads: CASSLVGGGWLGGYTF. CDR3 DNA sequence: TGTGCCAGCAGCTTGGTCGGAGGGGGCTGGTTGGGTGGCTACACCTTC. The V gene is TRBV5-5, the J gene TRBJ1-2; 7 bases are a match to TRBD1. Germline trimming cut 0 bases from V and 7 bases from J; bases unmatched to any gene: 12. CDR1 is SGHKS, CDR2 YYEKEE, per germline (reference sequence). This CDR3 has 16 residues.

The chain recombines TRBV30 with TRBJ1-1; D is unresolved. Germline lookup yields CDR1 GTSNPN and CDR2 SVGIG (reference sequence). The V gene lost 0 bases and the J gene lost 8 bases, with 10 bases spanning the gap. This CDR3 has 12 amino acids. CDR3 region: CAWSVMRVEAFF. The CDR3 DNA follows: TGTGCCTGGAGTGTAATGCGGGTAGAAGCTTTCTTT.

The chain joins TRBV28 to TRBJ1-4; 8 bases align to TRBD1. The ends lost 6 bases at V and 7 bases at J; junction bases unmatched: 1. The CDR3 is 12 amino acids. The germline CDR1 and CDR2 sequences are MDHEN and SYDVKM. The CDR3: CASRQGGEKLFF. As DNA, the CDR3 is TGTGCCAGCAGACAGGGGGGTGAAAAACTGTTTTTT.

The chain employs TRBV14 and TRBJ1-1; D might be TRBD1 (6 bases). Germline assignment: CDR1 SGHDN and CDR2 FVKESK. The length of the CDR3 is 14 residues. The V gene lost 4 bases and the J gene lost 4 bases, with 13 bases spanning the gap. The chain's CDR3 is CASSLQGKGTEAFF. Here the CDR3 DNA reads TGTGCCAGCAGCCTACAGGGAAAAGGCACTGAAGCTTTCTTT.

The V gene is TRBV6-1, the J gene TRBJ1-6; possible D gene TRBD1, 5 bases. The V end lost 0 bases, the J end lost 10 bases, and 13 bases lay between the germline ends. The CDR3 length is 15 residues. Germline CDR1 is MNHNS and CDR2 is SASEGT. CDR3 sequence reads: CASSEAGGSPSPLHF. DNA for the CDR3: TGTGCCAGCAGTGAAGCGGGGGGGTCCCCCTCACCCCTCCACTTT.

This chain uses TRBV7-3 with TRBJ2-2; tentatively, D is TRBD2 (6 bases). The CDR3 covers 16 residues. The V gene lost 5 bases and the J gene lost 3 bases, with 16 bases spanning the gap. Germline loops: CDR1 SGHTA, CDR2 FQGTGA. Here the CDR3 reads CASSARGGDYTGELFF. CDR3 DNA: TGTGCCAGCAGCGCACGAGGCGGGGACTACACCGGGGAGCTGTTTTTT.

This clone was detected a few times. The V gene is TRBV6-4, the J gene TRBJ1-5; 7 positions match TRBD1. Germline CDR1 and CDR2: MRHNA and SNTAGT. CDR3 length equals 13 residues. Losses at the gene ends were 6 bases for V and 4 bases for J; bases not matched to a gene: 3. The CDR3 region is CASSPQGNQPQHF. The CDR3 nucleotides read TGTGCCAGCAGCCCACAGGGGAATCAGCCCCAGCATTTT.

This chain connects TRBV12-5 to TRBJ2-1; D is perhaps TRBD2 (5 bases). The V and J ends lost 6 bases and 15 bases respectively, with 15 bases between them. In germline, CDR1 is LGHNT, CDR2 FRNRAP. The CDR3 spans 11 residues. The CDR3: CASGPDLQPFF. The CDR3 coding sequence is TGTGCTAGTGGCCCGGACTTACAACCGTTCTTC.

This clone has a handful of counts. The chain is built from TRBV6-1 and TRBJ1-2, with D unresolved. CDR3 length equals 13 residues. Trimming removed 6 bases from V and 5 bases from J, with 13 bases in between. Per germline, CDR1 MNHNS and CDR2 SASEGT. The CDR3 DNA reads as TGTGCCAGCAGCGACGGAGGAAAATATGGCTACACCTTC. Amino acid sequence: CASSDGGKYGYTF.

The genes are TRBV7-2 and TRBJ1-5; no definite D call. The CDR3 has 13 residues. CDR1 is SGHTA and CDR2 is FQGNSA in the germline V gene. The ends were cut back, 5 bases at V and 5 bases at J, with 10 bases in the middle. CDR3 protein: CASSPQSYQPQHF. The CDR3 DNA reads TGTGCCAGCAGCCCGCAGTCCTATCAGCCCCAGCATTTT.